This T cell receptor beta chain is drawn from a study of regulatory T cells in long-lasting Graves disease. V was clipped by 5 bases and J by 3 bases, with 22 bases between them. The CDR3 extends over 17 amino acids. Germline lookup yields CDR1 LGHNT and CDR2 FRNRAP. Arm-PCR of CDR3 regions and iRepertoire HTBI primers were used to build TCR beta libraries. TCRdb processed the multiplex PCR reads anew with MiXCR; each CDR3 protein has one entry. The sample shows a few hundred thousand distinct CDR3 sequences, 12% of them seen only once. Time point of the sample: newly diagnosed GD, antithyroid drugs for less than 3 months. PBMC-extracted RNA yielded the TCR library. This clonotype was seen many times. These data were also reused for a study on T cells in Graves' hyperthyroidism and ophthalmopathy.

The clonotype comes from a woman under 30 with Graves disease. The source material was peripheral blood mononuclear cells (PBMCs), sampled at new diagnosis, from a patient treated with antithyroid drugs. The gene calls are TRBV12-5 and TRBJ1-1; perhaps TRBD1 as D (5 bases). The CDR3 sequence: CASGLHGGLGVDTEAFF. The CDR3 DNA reads TGTGCTAGTGGTCTCCACGGGGGGTTGGGTGTGGACACTGAAGCTTTCTTT.